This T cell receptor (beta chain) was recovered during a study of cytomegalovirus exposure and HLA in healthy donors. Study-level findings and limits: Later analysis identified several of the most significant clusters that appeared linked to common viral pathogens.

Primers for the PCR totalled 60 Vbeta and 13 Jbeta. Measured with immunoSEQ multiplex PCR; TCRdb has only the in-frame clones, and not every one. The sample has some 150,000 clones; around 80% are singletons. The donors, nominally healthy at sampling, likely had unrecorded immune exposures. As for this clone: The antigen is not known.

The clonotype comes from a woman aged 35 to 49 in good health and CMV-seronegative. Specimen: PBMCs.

The CDR3 DNA reads TGTGCCAGTAGTACGTCCGGAGGACGGTACGAGCAGTACTTC. Translated, it gives CASSTSGGRYEQYF. This chain uses TRBV19 with TRBJ2-7; D might be TRBD2 (5 bases). V lost 4 bases and J 4 bases, leaving 14 bases between the germline ends. Germline V CDR1 and CDR2: LNHDA, SQIVND (reference sequence). The CDR3 runs 14 residues.